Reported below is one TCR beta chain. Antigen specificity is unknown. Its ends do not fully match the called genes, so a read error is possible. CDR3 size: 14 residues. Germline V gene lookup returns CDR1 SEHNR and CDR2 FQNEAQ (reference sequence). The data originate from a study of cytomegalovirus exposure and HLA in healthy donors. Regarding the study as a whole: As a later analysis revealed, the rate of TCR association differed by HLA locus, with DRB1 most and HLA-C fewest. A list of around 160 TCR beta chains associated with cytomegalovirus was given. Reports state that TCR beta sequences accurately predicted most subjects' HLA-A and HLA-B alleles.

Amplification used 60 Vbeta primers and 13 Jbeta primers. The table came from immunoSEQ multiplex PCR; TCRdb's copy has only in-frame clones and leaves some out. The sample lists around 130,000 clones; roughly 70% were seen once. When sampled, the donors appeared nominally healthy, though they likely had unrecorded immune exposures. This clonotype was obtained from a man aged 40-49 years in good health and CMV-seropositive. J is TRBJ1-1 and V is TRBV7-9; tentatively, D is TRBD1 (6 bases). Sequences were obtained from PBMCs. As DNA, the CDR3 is TGTTCCAGCAGCTTCGGACAGCGGAACACTGAAGCTTTCTTT. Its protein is CSSSFGQRNTEAFF.